This entry describes one T cell receptor beta chain. Its specificity is not known. The PCR ran on 60 Vbeta and 13 Jbeta primers. Sequenced by immunoSEQ multiplex PCR; TCRdb stores in-frame clones only, minus some. The top ten clones hold approximately 3.4% of a sample with about 160,000 clones, 78% of them seen once. The data are from a study of cytomegalovirus exposure and HLA in healthy donors. Study summary: Clustering assigned about four fifths of the roughly 370 genotyped donors to the Caucasian-associated ancestry cluster.

Trimming cost V 0 bases and J 7 bases; bases outside gene matches: 9. Germline V gene data show CDR1 as LNHNV and CDR2 as YYDKDF (reference sequence). The length of the CDR3 is 16 residues. Healthy bone marrow donors made up the donor group. Findings and caveats of the study: Previously analyzed data showed that most TCR beta V segments were productive at a frequency of about 87% or about 30%. Later analysis identified several of the most significant clusters that appeared linked to common viral pathogens.

The source of this sequence is a woman between 50 and 59 years old in good health and CMV-seropositive. Material: PBMCs. This rearrangement joins TRBV15 to TRBJ1-2, with 9 positions matching TRBD1. The CDR3 here is CATSRDLGDRESGYTF. For the CDR3, the DNA is TGTGCCACCAGCAGAGATCTGGGGGACAGGGAGAGTGGCTACACCTTC.